Sequencing of this T cell receptor beta chain was carried out in a study of shared clonotypes between healthy human individuals. In its sample, this clone was seen once. Clones were read by immunoSEQ multiplex PCR, and TCRdb kept only the in-frame ones, dropping some. Among under 600,000 clones listed, about 96% were seen once. Per the germline V gene, CDR1 is MNHNS and CDR2 is SASEGT. The CDR3 is made up of 15 amino acids. V was cut by 10 bases and J by 5 bases, with 23 bases left in between. The specimen was naive CD4+ T cells sorted from blood. Stated subset: CD45RA+ positively selected. This TCR derives from a woman aged 25 to 39 in good health. The J gene is TRBJ2-5, the V gene TRBV6-1; D might be TRBD1 or TRBD2, each matching 6 bases. Here the CDR3 reads CATNREVGVGETQYF. The CDR3 coding sequence is TGTGCCACTAACAGGGAGGTAGGGGTTGGCGAGACCCAGTACTTC.